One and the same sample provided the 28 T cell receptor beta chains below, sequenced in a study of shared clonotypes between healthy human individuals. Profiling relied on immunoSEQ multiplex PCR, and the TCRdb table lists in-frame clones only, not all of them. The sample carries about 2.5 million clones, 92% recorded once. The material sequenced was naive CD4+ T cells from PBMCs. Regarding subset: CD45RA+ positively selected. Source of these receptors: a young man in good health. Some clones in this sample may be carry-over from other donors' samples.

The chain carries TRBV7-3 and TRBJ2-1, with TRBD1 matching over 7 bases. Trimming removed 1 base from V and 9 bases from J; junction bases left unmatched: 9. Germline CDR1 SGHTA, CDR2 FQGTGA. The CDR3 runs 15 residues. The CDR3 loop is CASSLRAGGGAEQFF. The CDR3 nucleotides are TGTGCCAGCAGCTTAAGGGCAGGGGGTGGTGCTGAGCAGTTCTTC.

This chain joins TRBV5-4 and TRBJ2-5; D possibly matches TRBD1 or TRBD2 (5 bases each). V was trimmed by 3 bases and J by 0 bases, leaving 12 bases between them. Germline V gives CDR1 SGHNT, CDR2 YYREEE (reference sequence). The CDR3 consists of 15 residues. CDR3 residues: CASSYGDPDQETQYF. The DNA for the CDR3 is TGTGCCAGCAGCTACGGGGACCCGGACCAAGAGACCCAGTACTTC. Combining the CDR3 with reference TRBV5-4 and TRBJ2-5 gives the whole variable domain ETGVTQSPTHLIKTRGQQVTLRCSSQSGHNTVSWYQQALGQGPQFIFQYYREEENGRGNFPPRFSGLQFPNYSSELNVNALELDDSALYLCASSYGDPDQETQYFGPGTRLLVL.

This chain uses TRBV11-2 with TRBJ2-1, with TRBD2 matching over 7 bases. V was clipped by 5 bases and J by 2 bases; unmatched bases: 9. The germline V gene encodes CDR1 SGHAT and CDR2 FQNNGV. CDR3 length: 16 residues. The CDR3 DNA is TGTGCCAGCAGCCCGATGACTAGCATCCCCTACAATGAGCAGTTCTTC. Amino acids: CASSPMTSIPYNEQFF.

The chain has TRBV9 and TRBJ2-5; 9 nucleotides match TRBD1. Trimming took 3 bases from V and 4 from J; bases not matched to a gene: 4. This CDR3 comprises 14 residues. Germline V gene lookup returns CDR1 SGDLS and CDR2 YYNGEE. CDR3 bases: TGTGCCAGCAGCGACCGGACAGGGGTAGAGACCCAGTACTTC. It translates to CASSDRTGVETQYF.

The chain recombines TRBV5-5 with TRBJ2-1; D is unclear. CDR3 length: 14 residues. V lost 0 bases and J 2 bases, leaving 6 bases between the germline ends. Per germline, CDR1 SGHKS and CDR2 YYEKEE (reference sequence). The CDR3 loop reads CASSLDWTYNEQFF. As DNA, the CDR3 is TGTGCCAGCAGCTTGGACTGGACCTACAATGAGCAGTTCTTC.

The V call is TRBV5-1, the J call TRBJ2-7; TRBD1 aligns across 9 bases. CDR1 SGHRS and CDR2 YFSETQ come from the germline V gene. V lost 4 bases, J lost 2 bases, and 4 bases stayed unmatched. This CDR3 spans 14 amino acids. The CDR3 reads CASSVGQGPYEQYF. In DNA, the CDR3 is TGCGCCAGCAGCGTTGGACAGGGGCCCTACGAGCAGTACTTC.

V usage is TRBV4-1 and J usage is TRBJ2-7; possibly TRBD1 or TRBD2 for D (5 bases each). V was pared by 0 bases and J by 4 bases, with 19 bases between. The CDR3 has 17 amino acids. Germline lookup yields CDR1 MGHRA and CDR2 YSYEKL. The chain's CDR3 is CASSQDPAGTVGYEQYF. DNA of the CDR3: TGCGCCAGCAGCCAAGATCCCGCCGGGACGGTGGGATACGAGCAGTACTTC.

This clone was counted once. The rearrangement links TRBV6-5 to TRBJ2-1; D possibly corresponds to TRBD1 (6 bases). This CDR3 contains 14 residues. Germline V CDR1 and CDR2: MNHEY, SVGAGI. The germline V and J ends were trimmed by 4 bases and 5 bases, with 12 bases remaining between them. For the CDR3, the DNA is TGTGCCAGCAGTTTCCAAACAGGGAACAATGAGCAGTTCTTC. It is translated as CASSFQTGNNEQFF.

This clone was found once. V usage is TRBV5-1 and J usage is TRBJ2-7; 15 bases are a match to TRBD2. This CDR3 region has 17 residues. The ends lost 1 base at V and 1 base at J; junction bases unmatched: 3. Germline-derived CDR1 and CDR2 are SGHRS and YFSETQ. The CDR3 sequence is CASSLWTSGRESYEQYF. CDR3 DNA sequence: TGCGCCAGCAGCTTGTGGACTAGCGGGAGGGAGTCCTACGAGCAGTACTTC.

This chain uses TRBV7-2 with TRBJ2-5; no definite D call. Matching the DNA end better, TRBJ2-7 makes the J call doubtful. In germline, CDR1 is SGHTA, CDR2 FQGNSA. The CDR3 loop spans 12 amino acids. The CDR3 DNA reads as TGTGCCAGCACCACGACTGCCTACGAGCAGTACTTC. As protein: CASTTTAYEQYF.

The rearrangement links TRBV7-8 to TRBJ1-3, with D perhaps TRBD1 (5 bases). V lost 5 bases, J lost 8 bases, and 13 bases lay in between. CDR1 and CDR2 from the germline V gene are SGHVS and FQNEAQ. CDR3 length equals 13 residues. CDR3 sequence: CASSPRGGYTIYF. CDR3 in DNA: TGTGCCAGCAGCCCACGGGGCGGTTACACCATATATTTT.

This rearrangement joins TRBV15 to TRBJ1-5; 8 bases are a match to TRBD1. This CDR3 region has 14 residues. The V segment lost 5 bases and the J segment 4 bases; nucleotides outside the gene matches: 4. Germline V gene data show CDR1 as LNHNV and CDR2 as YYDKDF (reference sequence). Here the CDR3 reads CATSGRQGNQPQHF. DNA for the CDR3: TGTGCCACCAGCGGACGACAGGGGAATCAGCCCCAGCATTTT.

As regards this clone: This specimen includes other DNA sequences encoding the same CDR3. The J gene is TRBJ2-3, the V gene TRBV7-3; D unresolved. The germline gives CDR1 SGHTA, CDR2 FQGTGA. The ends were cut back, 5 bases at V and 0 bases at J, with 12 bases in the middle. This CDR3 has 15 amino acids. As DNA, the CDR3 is TGTGCCAGCAGCCCCCCGGGCAGTAGCACAGATACGCAGTATTTT. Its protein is CASSPPGSSTDTQYF.

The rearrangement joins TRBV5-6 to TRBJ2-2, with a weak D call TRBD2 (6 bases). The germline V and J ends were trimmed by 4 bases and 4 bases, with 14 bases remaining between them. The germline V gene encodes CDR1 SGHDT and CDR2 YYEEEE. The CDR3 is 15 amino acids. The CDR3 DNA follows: TGTGCCAGCAGCCCGAGGGCTAGCGCCACCGGGGAGCTGTTTTTT. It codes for CASSPRASATGELFF.

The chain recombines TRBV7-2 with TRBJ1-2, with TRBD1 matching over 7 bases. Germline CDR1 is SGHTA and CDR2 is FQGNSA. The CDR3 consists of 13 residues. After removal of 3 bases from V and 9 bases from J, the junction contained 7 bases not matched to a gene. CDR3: CASSLAGTVRYTF. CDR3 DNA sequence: TGTGCCAGCAGCTTGGCCGGGACAGTCCGCTACACCTTC. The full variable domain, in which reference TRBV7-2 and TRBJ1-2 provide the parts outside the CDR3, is GAGVSQSPSNKVTEKGKDVELRCDPISGHTALYWYRQSLGQGLEFLIYFQGNSAPDKSGLPSDRFSAERTGGSVSTLTIQRTQQEDSAVYLCASSLAGTVRYTFGSGTRLTVV.

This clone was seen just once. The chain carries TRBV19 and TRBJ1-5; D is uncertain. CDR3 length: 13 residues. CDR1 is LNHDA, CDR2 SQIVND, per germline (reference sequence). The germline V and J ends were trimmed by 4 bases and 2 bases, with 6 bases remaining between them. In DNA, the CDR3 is TGTGCCAGTAGTAACATCGGCAATCAGCCCCAGCATTTT. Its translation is CASSNIGNQPQHF.

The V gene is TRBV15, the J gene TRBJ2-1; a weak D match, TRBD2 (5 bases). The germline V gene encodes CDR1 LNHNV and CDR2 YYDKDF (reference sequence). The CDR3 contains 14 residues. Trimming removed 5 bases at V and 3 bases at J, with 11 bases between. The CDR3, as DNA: TGTGCCACCAGCCCTCGGGGTAGCTACAATGAGCAGTTCTTC. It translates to CATSPRGSYNEQFF.

This CDR3 is CASSFNLADRYNEQFF. As DNA, the CDR3 is TGTGCCAGCAGCTTCAATCTAGCGGACAGATACAATGAGCAGTTCTTC. The V and J genes are TRBV7-2 and TRBJ2-1; D possibly corresponds to TRBD2 (7 bases). Germline values: CDR1 SGHTA, CDR2 FQGNSA. Trimming shortened V by 3 bases and J by 4 bases, and 16 bases separated the two germline ends. This CDR3 spans 16 amino acids.

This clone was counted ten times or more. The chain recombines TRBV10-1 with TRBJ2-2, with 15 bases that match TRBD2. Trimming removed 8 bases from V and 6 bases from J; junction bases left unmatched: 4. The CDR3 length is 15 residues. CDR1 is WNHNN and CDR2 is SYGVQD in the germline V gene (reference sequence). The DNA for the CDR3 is TGCGCCAGCCGCCGGACTAGCGGGAGGGCCGGGGAGCTGTTTTTT. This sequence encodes CASRRTSGRAGELFF.

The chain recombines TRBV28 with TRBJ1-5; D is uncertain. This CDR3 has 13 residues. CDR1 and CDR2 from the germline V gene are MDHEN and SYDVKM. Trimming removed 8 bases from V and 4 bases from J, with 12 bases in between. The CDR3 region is CASWWQRNQPQHF. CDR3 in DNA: TGTGCCAGCTGGTGGCAGAGAAATCAGCCCCAGCATTTT.

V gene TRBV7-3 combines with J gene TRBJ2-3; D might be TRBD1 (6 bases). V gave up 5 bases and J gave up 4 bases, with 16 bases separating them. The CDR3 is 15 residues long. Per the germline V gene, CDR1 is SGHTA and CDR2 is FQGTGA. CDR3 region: CASSLNPQGPDTQYF. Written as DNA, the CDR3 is TGTGCCAGCAGCCTCAACCCACAGGGTCCAGATACGCAGTATTTT.

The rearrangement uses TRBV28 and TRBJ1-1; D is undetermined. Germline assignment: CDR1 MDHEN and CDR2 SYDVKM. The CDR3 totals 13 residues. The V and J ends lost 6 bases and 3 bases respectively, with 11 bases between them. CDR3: CASRPDRYTEAFF. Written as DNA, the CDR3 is TGTGCCAGCAGACCCGACCGGTACACTGAAGCTTTCTTT.

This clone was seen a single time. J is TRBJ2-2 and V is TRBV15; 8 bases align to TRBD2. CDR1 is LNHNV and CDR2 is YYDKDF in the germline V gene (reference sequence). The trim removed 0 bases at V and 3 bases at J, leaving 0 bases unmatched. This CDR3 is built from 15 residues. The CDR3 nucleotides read TGTGCCACCAGCAGAGAACTAGCGGACACCGGGGAGCTGTTTTTT. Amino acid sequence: CATSRELADTGELFF.

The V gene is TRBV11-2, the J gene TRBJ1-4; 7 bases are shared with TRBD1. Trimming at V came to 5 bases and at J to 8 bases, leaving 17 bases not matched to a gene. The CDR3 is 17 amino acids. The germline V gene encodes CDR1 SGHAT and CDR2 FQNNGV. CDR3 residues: CASSPLEVQGVREKLFF. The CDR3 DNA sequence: TGTGCCAGCAGCCCCCTTGAAGTCCAGGGGGTTAGGGAAAAACTGTTTTTT.

The chain's CDR3 is CASGGGYEQYF. The CDR3 DNA is TGTGCCAGCGGCGGAGGCTACGAGCAGTACTTC. The chain links TRBV18 to TRBJ2-7; maybe TRBD2 (5 bases). CDR1 KGHSH and CDR2 LQKENI come from the germline V gene. V was trimmed by 8 bases and J by 3 bases, leaving 8 bases between them. The CDR3 loop spans 11 amino acids.

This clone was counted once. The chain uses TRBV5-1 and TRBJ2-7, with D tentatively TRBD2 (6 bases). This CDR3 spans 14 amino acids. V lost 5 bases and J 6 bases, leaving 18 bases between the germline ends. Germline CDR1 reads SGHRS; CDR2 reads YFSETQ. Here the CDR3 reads CASSGDRPGGEQYF. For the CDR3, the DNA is TGCGCCAGCAGTGGGGACCGTCCCGGGGGCGAGCAGTACTTC.

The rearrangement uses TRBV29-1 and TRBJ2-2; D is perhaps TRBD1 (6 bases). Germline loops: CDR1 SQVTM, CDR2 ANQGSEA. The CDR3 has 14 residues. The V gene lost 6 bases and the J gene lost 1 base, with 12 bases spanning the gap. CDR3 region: CSVKQGQNTGELFF. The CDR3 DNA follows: TGCAGCGTCAAACAGGGTCAGAACACCGGGGAGCTGTTTTTT.

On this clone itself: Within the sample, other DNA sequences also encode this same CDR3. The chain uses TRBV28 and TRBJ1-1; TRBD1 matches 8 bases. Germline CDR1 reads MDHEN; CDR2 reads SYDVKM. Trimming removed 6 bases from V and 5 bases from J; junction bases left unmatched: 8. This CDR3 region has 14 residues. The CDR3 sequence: CASSLRGRGTEAFF. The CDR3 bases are TGTGCCAGCAGCCTCAGGGGGCGCGGGACTGAAGCTTTCTTT.